The 21 T cell receptor beta chains in this list originate from one sample, sequenced in a study of technical replicates of blood from a handful of donors. This table comes from immunoSEQ multiplex PCR, and its TCRdb copy is limited to in-frame clones, with some not included. This table has some 66,000 clones, 95% to 98% appearing once. The specimen sequenced was T cells isolated from PBMCs. The source is a human donor in good health.

The chain links TRBV6-5 to TRBJ2-7; D is possibly TRBD1 (7 bases). The germline CDR1 and CDR2 sequences are MNHEY and SVGAGI. The CDR3 sequence is 14 residues long. Between the trimmed V and J ends, which lost 6 bases and 11 bases, there was a span of 23 bases. This chain's CDR3 is CASRPGGSQGTEYF. Here the CDR3 DNA reads TGTGCCAGCAGGCCCGGGGGATCACAGGGGACCGAGTACTTC.

The V and J genes are TRBV5-1 and TRBJ1-2; a weak D match, TRBD1 (5 bases). The CDR3 spans 15 residues. V lost 2 bases and J 5 bases, leaving 16 bases between the germline ends. Germline V gene sequence: CDR1 SGHRS, CDR2 YFSETQ. CDR3 sequence (DNA): TGCGCCAGCAGCTTTGAAGTTGACAGATTGTATGGCTACACCTTC. This gives the protein CASSFEVDRLYGYTF.

CDR3 in DNA: TGCGCCAGCAGCTTGGTTCCTAGCGGGGAGAACGAGCAGTACTTC. The encoded protein is CASSLVPSGENEQYF. V is TRBV5-1 and J is TRBJ2-7; 9 bases are a match to TRBD2. Trimming removed 0 bases from V and 5 bases from J; junction bases left unmatched: 6. Looked up from germline, CDR1 is SGHRS and CDR2 is YFSETQ. The CDR3 runs to 15 residues.

This clone is a singleton in its sample. The chain carries TRBV6-4 and TRBJ2-3; D is perhaps TRBD1 (5 bases). This CDR3 spans 13 amino acids. Trimming shortened V by 2 bases and J by 4 bases, and 7 bases separated the two germline ends. Germline V gene sequence: CDR1 MRHNA, CDR2 SNTAGT. The CDR3 DNA follows: TGTGCCAGCAGTGACCAGGGCGCAGATACGCAGTATTTT. It translates to CASSDQGADTQYF.

This sequence joins TRBV4-2 and TRBJ2-1; 14 bases are a match to TRBD2. Losses at the gene ends were 1 base for V and 10 bases for J; bases not matched to a gene: 6. Germline values: CDR1 LGHNA, CDR2 YNFKEQ. The CDR3 runs to 16 residues. CDR3 sequence (DNA): TGTGCCAGCAGCCAAGCGGGACTAGCGGGAGTAGACGAGCAGTTCTTC. The encoded protein is CASSQAGLAGVDEQFF.

The chain recombines TRBV9 with TRBJ2-5; the D is unclear. Germline values: CDR1 SGDLS, CDR2 YYNGEE. The CDR3 runs 15 residues. V shed 3 bases and J shed 0 bases, with 12 bases lying between them. CDR3 protein: CASSDPVGNQETQYF. CDR3 sequence (DNA): TGTGCCAGCAGCGATCCAGTGGGCAACCAAGAGACCCAGTACTTC.

A single count supports this clone. The chain is built from TRBV28 and TRBJ2-7, with TRBD1 identical over 8 bases. Germline assignment: CDR1 MDHEN and CDR2 SYDVKM. The trim removed 6 bases at V and 6 bases at J, leaving 13 bases unmatched. The CDR3 runs to 15 residues. This CDR3 reads CASRTQGGLVVEQYF. CDR3 nucleotides: TGTGCCAGCAGGACACAGGGGGGACTGGTCGTCGAGCAGTACTTC.

The CDR3 DNA reads TGTGCCAGCAGCTTACGAGGGAGCGGGGGTGTTTTGGAGACCCAGTACTTC. Translating it yields CASSLRGSGGVLETQYF. V gene TRBV7-9 combines with J gene TRBJ2-5; 8 bases match TRBD2. The germline V gene has CDR1 SEHNR and CDR2 FQNEAQ (reference sequence). The CDR3 covers 17 residues. The J segment lost 5 bases and the V segment lost 2 bases, leaving 13 bases of the junction unmatched. The full variable domain, rest sourced from reference TRBV7-9 and TRBJ2-5, is DTGVSQNPRHKITKRGQNVTFRCDPISEHNRLYWYRQTLGQGPEFLTYFQNEAQLEKSRLLSDRFSAERPKGSFSTLEIQRTEQGDSAMYLCASSLRGSGGVLETQYFGPGTRLLVL.

The chain employs TRBV5-1 and TRBJ2-2; 8 nucleotides agree with TRBD2. Germline CDR1 reads SGHRS; CDR2 reads YFSETQ. V gave up 4 bases and J gave up 2 bases; unmatched junction bases: 7. CDR3 length equals 16 residues. CDR3 sequence: CASSIRTSGNTGELFF. The CDR3 DNA is TGCGCCAGCAGCATACGAACTAGCGGCAACACCGGGGAGCTGTTTTTT.

The rearrangement joins TRBV11-2 to TRBJ1-2; a weak D match, TRBD1 (5 bases). Germline V gives CDR1 SGHAT, CDR2 FQNNGV. This CDR3 is built from 11 residues. V lost 4 bases and J lost 8, with 8 bases in between. The CDR3 loop is CASSSNRGYTF. The DNA of the CDR3 is TGTGCCAGCAGCTCCAACAGGGGCTACACCTTC.

This chain joins TRBV27 and TRBJ2-3, with D perhaps matching TRBD2 (7 bases). The V end lost 8 bases, the J end lost 6 bases, and 21 bases lay between the germline ends. The CDR3 has 15 residues. CDR1 MNHEY and CDR2 SMNVEV come from the germline V gene (reference sequence). In nucleotides, the CDR3 is TGTGCCAGCTGGATCTGGGCGGGGGCTCGGGATACGCAGTATTTT. It yields the protein CASWIWAGARDTQYF.

The V and J genes are TRBV6-1 and TRBJ2-7; D gene ambiguous. The germline V gene encodes CDR1 MNHNS and CDR2 SASEGT. The CDR3 is made up of 16 amino acids. V shed 1 base and J shed 4 bases, with 17 bases lying between them. CDR3 in amino acids: CASSEGVTLAAYEQYF. The DNA for the CDR3 is TGTGCCAGCAGTGAAGGGGTTACCCTTGCGGCTTACGAGCAGTACTTC.

The CDR3 region has the DNA TGTGCCAGCAGCTTAGGCCCAGGGGTGGACTATGGCTACACCTTC. Its translation is CASSLGPGVDYGYTF. The chain carries TRBV11-2 and TRBJ1-2, with D maybe TRBD1 (6 bases). Germline CDR1 reads SGHAT; CDR2 reads FQNNGV. The CDR3 is made up of 15 amino acids. V lost 1 base and J 3 bases, leaving 12 bases between the germline ends.

V usage is TRBV14 and J usage is TRBJ2-1; 9 bases agree with TRBD2. Germline CDR1 is SGHDN and CDR2 is FVKESK. J was trimmed by 2 bases and V by 4 bases; bases with no gene match: 6. The CDR3 consists of 16 residues. The CDR3 DNA reads as TGTGCCAGCAGCCTTTTGCGCGGGGGGGCCTACAATGAGCAGTTCTTC. Its protein is CASSLLRGGAYNEQFF.

The J gene is TRBJ1-3, the V gene TRBV7-6; no definite D call. V was clipped by 5 bases and J by 0 bases, with 14 bases between them. CDR3 length equals 16 residues. The germline V gene has CDR1 SGHVS and CDR2 FNYEAQ. CDR3 region: CASSNPMGSSGNTIYF. In DNA, the CDR3 is TGTGCCAGCAGCAACCCGATGGGCTCCTCTGGAAACACCATATATTTT. Full variable domain (outside the CDR3, taken from reference TRBV7-6 and TRBJ1-3): GAGVSQSPRYKVTKRGQDVALRCDPISGHVSLYWYRQALGQGPEFLTYFNYEAQQDKSGLPNDRFSAERPEGSISTLTIQRTEQRDSAMYRCASSNPMGSSGNTIYFGEGSWLTVV.

V and J are TRBV5-1 and TRBJ1-1, with D perhaps matching TRBD1 (5 bases). Between the trimmed V and J ends, which lost 6 bases and 0 bases, there was a span of 15 bases. This CDR3 has 15 residues. CDR1 SGHRS and CDR2 YFSETQ come from the germline V gene. DNA of the CDR3: TGCGCCAGCACCCCTTGGCAGGGCATGAACACTGAAGCTTTCTTT. Translating gives CASTPWQGMNTEAFF.

The J gene is TRBJ2-5, the V gene TRBV7-9; 7 bases are shared with TRBD1. Germline loops: CDR1 SEHNR, CDR2 FQNEAQ (reference sequence). Losses at the gene ends were 5 bases for V and 3 bases for J; bases not matched to a gene: 9. This CDR3 comprises 15 residues. In nucleotides, the CDR3 is TGTGCCAGCAGCCCGGGACAGTGGAGCGAAGAGACCCAGTACTTC. Amino acids: CASSPGQWSEETQYF.

The chain employs TRBV7-2 and TRBJ1-1, with unresolved D. Trimming left V 2 bases short and J 6 bases short, with 7 bases between. From germline, CDR1 is SGHTA and CDR2 FQGNSA. The CDR3 is 12 residues long. The CDR3 DNA reads TGTGCCAGCAGCTTATTAGTCGCTGAAGCTTTCTTT. Translated: CASSLLVAEAFF.

V gene TRBV6-1 combines with J gene TRBJ1-3, with no clear D. The germline CDR1 and CDR2 sequences are MNHNS and SASEGT. The CDR3 totals 13 residues. The V and J ends lost 6 bases and 0 bases respectively, with 6 bases between them. The CDR3 sequence: CASRQTSGNTIYF. CDR3 nucleotide sequence: TGTGCCAGCAGACAGACCTCTGGAAACACCATATATTTT.

V is TRBV6-1 and J is TRBJ2-5, with 9 bases aligning to TRBD1. V lost 6 bases, J lost 5 bases, and 10 bases stayed unmatched. Germline CDR1 and CDR2: MNHNS and SASEGT. The CDR3 totals 15 residues. The CDR3: CASRQRQGGGETQYF. CDR3 DNA: TGTGCCAGCAGGCAGAGACAGGGGGGTGGGGAGACCCAGTACTTC.

V is TRBV5-1 and J is TRBJ2-2, with TRBD2 identical over 13 bases. The CDR3 spans 15 residues. From germline, CDR1 is SGHRS and CDR2 YFSETQ. V shed 7 bases, J shed 6 bases, and the junction held 6 bases outside the gene matches. The CDR3 nucleotides are TGCGCCAGCCTGTGGACTAGCGGGAGTTCCGGGGAGCTGTTTTTT. Protein sequence: CASLWTSGSSGELFF.